Sequencing of this TCR beta chain was carried out in a study of post-analysis software for immune sequencing data. About the study: Relapsing-remitting, secondary progressive and progressive-relapsing multiple sclerosis courses were included. Study-wide findings and caveats: F-measure co-clustering was strong for batch-matched samples. Controls' normalized Chao1 diversity significantly exceeded that of multiple sclerosis patients. Patients used several TRBV segments, including TRBV5-6, TRBV5-1 and TRBV20-1, more often than controls.

Tagging with unique molecular identifiers was a feature of the TCR beta cDNA libraries. Using its own MiXCR run on the PCR reads, TCRdb lists one record per CDR3 protein. The sample gives 750,000 to 950,000 distinct CDR3 sequences, roughly 50% of which show up once; 4.6% is in the top ten. Germline CDR1 SGHTA, CDR2 FQGNSA. The V end was cut by 3 bases, the J end by 4 bases, with 7 bases between. CDR3 length: 13 amino acids. About this clonotype itself: Its antigen is currently unknown.

The origin of this receptor is a girl aged 5-17 years with multiple sclerosis. Sample: blood. The chain has TRBV7-2 and TRBJ1-5; tentatively, D is TRBD1 (5 bases). DNA for the CDR3: TGTGCCAGCAGCTTTAGACAGAATCAGCCCCAGCATTTT. This codes for CASSFRQNQPQHF.